Following are 26 T cell receptor beta chains from one sample sequenced in a study of control samples from healthy donors and cancer patients. Clones were sequenced by immunoSEQ multiplex PCR, and TCRdb holds only the in-frame ones, with some missing. The profile covers approximately 180,000 clones, with 94% appearing a single time and approximately 1.4% taken by the ten largest. The sample consisted of blood. The receptors shown here come from a woman under 30 in good health.

The chain is built from TRBV3-1 (or the pseudogene TRBV3-2) and TRBJ1-4; TRBD1 might be the D (5 bases). Germline-derived CDR1 and CDR2 are LGHDT and YNNKEL (reference sequence). This CDR3 is built from 14 residues. V lost 3 bases and J lost 5, with 10 bases in between. The CDR3 spells CASSHSGGNEKLFF. The CDR3 DNA is TGTGCCAGCAGCCACTCCGGGGGGAATGAAAAACTGTTTTTT.

The V and J genes are TRBV19 and TRBJ1-4; weak D call: TRBD1 (5 bases). CDR3 length equals 15 residues. The germline V and J ends were trimmed by 3 bases and 8 bases, with 16 bases remaining between them. Germline CDR1 LNHDA, CDR2 SQIVND (reference sequence). The CDR3 DNA reads as TGTGCCAGTAGTATCCGACAAGCAGGGTGGGAAAAACTGTTTTTT. Its translation: CASSIRQAGWEKLFF.

The CDR3 nucleotides are TGTGCCACCAGCGTGGACAGGGTGAACACTGAAGCTTTCTTT. This gives the protein CATSVDRVNTEAFF. This rearrangement joins TRBV15 to TRBJ1-1, with TRBD1 matching 8 bases. Per the germline V gene, CDR1 is LNHNV and CDR2 is YYDKDF (reference sequence). The CDR3 contains 14 residues. With V trimmed by 5 bases and J by 0 bases, 2 bases remained unmatched.

The chain links TRBV15 to TRBJ1-4; 9 bases align to TRBD1. Germline values: CDR1 LNHNV, CDR2 YYDKDF (reference sequence). This CDR3 has 16 amino acids. J was trimmed by 5 bases and V by 1 base; bases with no gene match: 5. The CDR3: CATSRATGGGNEKLFF. For the CDR3, the DNA is TGTGCCACCAGCAGAGCTACAGGGGGCGGAAATGAAAAACTGTTTTTT.

The chain couples TRBV18 to TRBJ1-2; D remains unclear. CDR3 size: 13 residues. Germline V gene sequence: CDR1 KGHSH, CDR2 LQKENI. The germline V and J ends were trimmed by 2 bases and 2 bases, with 6 bases remaining between them. The CDR3 here is CASSPVRNYGYTF. Written as DNA, the CDR3 is TGTGCCAGCTCACCAGTCAGAAACTATGGCTACACCTTC.

Here the CDR3 DNA reads TGTGCCAGCAGCGGGACTGGTTTCCTCGGTCAGTACTTC. Its translation: CASSGTGFLGQYF. V and J are TRBV5-6 and TRBJ2-4; D is perhaps TRBD2 (6 bases). The germline gives CDR1 SGHDT, CDR2 YYEEEE. V was trimmed by 4 bases and J by 12 bases, leaving 17 bases between them. The CDR3 is made up of 13 amino acids.

Remarks on this clone: At the DNA level, this CDR3 is encoded by other sequences in the same sample as well. The rearrangement joins TRBV5-6 to TRBJ1-2; tentative D call: TRBD1 (6 bases). V was trimmed by 0 bases and J by 12 bases, leaving 15 bases between them. This CDR3 has 13 amino acids. Looked up from germline, CDR1 is SGHDT and CDR2 is YYEEEE. The CDR3 DNA sequence: TGTGCCAGCAGCTTGGGTCAGGGGATGGGGGACACCTTC. It encodes CASSLGQGMGDTF. The entire variable domain, with the rest obtained from reference TRBV5-6 and TRBJ1-2, is as follows: DAGVTQSPTHLIKTRGQQVTLRCSPKSGHDTVSWYQQALGQGPQFIFQYYEEEERQRGNFPDRFSGHQFPNYSSELNVNALLLGDSALYLCASSLGQGMGDTFGSGTRLTVV.

This clone was counted once. The genes are TRBV27 and TRBJ1-1, with 8 bases aligning to TRBD1. The CDR3 runs to 16 residues. CDR1 and CDR2 from the germline V gene are MNHEY and SMNVEV (reference sequence). Trimming at V came to 5 bases and at J to 2 bases, leaving 10 bases not matched to a gene. CDR3 coding DNA: TGTGCCAGCAGTCCCCACAGGGGGGCTTTAAACACTGAAGCTTTCTTT. This encodes CASSPHRGALNTEAFF.

The V and J genes are TRBV18 and TRBJ1-1; no definite D call. CDR1 KGHSH and CDR2 LQKENI come from the germline V gene. V gave up 3 bases and J gave up 4 bases, with 12 bases separating them. This CDR3 comprises 14 residues. The CDR3 is CASSPTLSSTEAFF. The CDR3 DNA reads as TGTGCCAGCTCACCTACCTTATCGAGCACTGAAGCTTTCTTT.

The chain has TRBV5-1 and TRBJ1-6; a possible D gene is TRBD1 (6 bases). Trimming removed 0 bases at V and 7 bases at J, with 8 bases between. Germline CDR1 is SGHRS and CDR2 is YFSETQ. The CDR3 is 14 amino acids. The CDR3 DNA follows: TGCGCCAGCAGCTTGGAAGGACAGAATTCACCCCTCCACTTT. This codes for CASSLEGQNSPLHF.

The chain uses TRBV20-1 and TRBJ1-1; no firm D call. V lost 3 bases, J lost 10 bases, and 9 bases lay in between. The CDR3 has 10 amino acids. Germline V CDR1 and CDR2: DFQATT, SNEGSKA (reference sequence). The CDR3 bases are TGCAGTGCTAGTGGGGAAACAGCTTTCTTT. Translating it yields CSASGETAFF.

The chain recombines TRBV7-2 with TRBJ1-6; D not certain. This CDR3 is built from 12 residues. Germline loops: CDR1 SGHTA, CDR2 FQGNSA. Trimming stripped 6 bases from V and 9 bases from J, with 9 bases between. The CDR3 reads CASRRERSPLHF. CDR3 nucleotide sequence: TGTGCCAGCAGACGCGAACGTTCACCCCTCCACTTT.

The rearrangement links TRBV7-2 to TRBJ2-5, with 8 bases fitting TRBD2. Germline V gives CDR1 SGHTA, CDR2 FQGNSA. V dropped 2 bases and J dropped 5; count of bases not matched to a gene: 4. The CDR3 is 14 amino acids. CDR3 DNA sequence: TGTGCCAGCAGCTTAAACTCGGGGGGGGAGACCCAGTACTTC. This gives the protein CASSLNSGGETQYF.

V and J are TRBV12-2 and TRBJ2-2; the table names TRBD2, a call not compared with the DNA. TRBV12-2 is recorded as a pseudogene. The CDR3 consists of 15 residues. The CDR3 loop is CASRRKRGPTGELFF. The CDR3 bases are TGTGCAAGTCGCCGTAAGCGGGGGCCCACCGGGGAGCTGTTTTTT.

The genes are TRBV10-3 and TRBJ2-3, with 7 bases matching TRBD1. The germline V gene encodes CDR1 ENHRY and CDR2 SYGVKD. V trimming: 2 bases; J trimming: 2 bases; junction bases outside the gene matches: 22. The CDR3 spans 21 residues. CDR3: CAISEPQGDRPFFSVTDTQYF. The CDR3 region has the DNA TGTGCCATCAGTGAGCCCCAGGGGGACCGACCATTTTTTAGCGTCACAGATACGCAGTATTTT.

CDR3 loop: CASRGRDYEQYF. In nucleotides, the CDR3 is TGTGCCAGCAGAGGACGGGACTACGAGCAGTACTTC. The V gene is TRBV11-2, the J gene TRBJ2-7, with a tentative D call TRBD2 (5 bases). Trimming took 6 bases from V and 3 from J, leaving 9 bases between them. The CDR3 totals 12 residues. In germline, CDR1 is SGHAT, CDR2 FQNNGV.

The chain links TRBV2 to TRBJ1-5; no firm D call. Trimming cost V 1 base and J 1 base, with 8 bases left between them. This CDR3 region has 15 residues. Germline V CDR1 and CDR2: SNHLY, FYNNEI. The CDR3 loop reads CASSEETRSNQPQHF. The CDR3 coding sequence is TGTGCCAGCAGTGAAGAGACAAGGAGCAATCAGCCCCAGCATTTT.

The chain combines TRBV27 with TRBJ1-1; 9 positions agree with TRBD1. Germline-derived CDR1 and CDR2 are MNHEY and SMNVEV (reference sequence). V was pared by 5 bases and J by 3 bases, with 10 bases of the junction left unmatched. This CDR3 spans 16 amino acids. CDR3 loop: CASSLGQGRGDTEAFF. In DNA, the CDR3 is TGTGCCAGCAGTCTGGGACAGGGCAGAGGAGACACTGAAGCTTTCTTT.

This clone was recorded only once. The junction departs from the called germline gene at one end, perhaps through a read error. The chain joins TRBV2 to TRBJ2-2, with 10 bases that match TRBD2. The CDR3 is made up of 15 amino acids. Germline V gene sequence: CDR1 SNHLY, CDR2 FYNNEI. The CDR3, as DNA: TGTGCCCGCAGGGACCGAGCGGGGGGGGCCGGGGAGCTGTTTTTT. This codes for CARRDRAGGAGELFF.

This chain connects TRBV2 to TRBJ1-6, with 7 nucleotides matching TRBD1. The V segment lost 6 bases and the J segment 0 bases; nucleotides outside the gene matches: 8. The germline V gene encodes CDR1 SNHLY and CDR2 FYNNEI. The CDR3 consists of 17 residues. The CDR3 DNA reads as TGTGCCAGCAGAGGAACAGGGGCCGCCTCCTATAATTCACCCCTCCACTTT. This translates into CASRGTGAASYNSPLHF.

Notes on this clone: Because the CDR3 is missing its conserved closing phenylalanine or tryptophan, this is likely a read error. It is unclear where the CDR3 begins or ends on the DNA, so no DNA is shown, and the CDR3 is as TCRdb lists it. This chain uses TRBV5-8 with TRBJ2-7; the D call in the table, TRBD2, was not verified against the DNA. Both ends counted, the CDR3 spans 9 residues. CDR1 SGHTS and CDR2 YDEGEE come from the germline V gene. CDR3 sequence reads: CASSLGLAL.

The chain uses TRBV9 and TRBJ1-2, with 7 bases identical to TRBD1. This CDR3 contains 14 residues. The V gene end was trimmed by 0 bases and the J gene end by 8 bases; junction bases not matched to a gene: 7. Germline lookup yields CDR1 SGDLS and CDR2 YYNGEE. Here the CDR3 DNA reads TGTGCCAGCAGCGTAGAGACAGGGCCCTGGGGCTACACCTTC. Translation gives CASSVETGPWGYTF.

The V and J genes are TRBV19 and TRBJ2-7; 10 bases align to TRBD1. This CDR3 contains 14 residues. Germline V gives CDR1 LNHDA, CDR2 SQIVND (reference sequence). V lost 4 bases, J lost 3 bases, and 3 bases stayed unmatched. CDR3 sequence reads: CASSTDRGLYEQYF. The DNA for the CDR3 is TGTGCCAGTAGTACTGACAGGGGGCTCTACGAGCAGTACTTC.

V gene TRBV19 combines with J gene TRBJ1-1; TRBD1 aligns across 10 bases. The trim removed 0 bases at V and 6 bases at J, leaving 22 bases unmatched. The CDR3 extends over 21 amino acids. CDR1 LNHDA and CDR2 SQIVND come from the germline V gene (reference sequence). This chain's CDR3 is CASSIDEWRTGGIGTLPEAFF. DNA for the CDR3: TGTGCCAGTAGTATAGATGAGTGGAGGACAGGGGGGATAGGTACTTTACCTGAAGCTTTCTTT.

The CDR3 loop reads CASSPPGGEKLFF. Here the CDR3 DNA reads TGTGCCAGCAGCCCCCCAGGGGGAGAAAAACTGTTTTTT. The chain joins TRBV7-9 to TRBJ1-4; TRBD1 aligns across 7 bases. Looked up from germline, CDR1 is SEHNR and CDR2 is FQNEAQ (reference sequence). J lost 8 bases, V lost 5 bases, and 5 bases had no gene match. The CDR3 loop spans 13 amino acids.

This chain uses TRBV6-5 with TRBJ1-1, with a possible D match to TRBD1 (5 bases). Germline V lookup: CDR1 MNHEY, CDR2 SVGAGI. This CDR3 has 15 amino acids. With 5 bases removed from V and 1 base from J, the gap between germline ends came to 14 bases. The CDR3 loop is CASSRTTTENTEAFF. CDR3 bases: TGTGCCAGCAGTCGTACGACGACAGAGAACACTGAAGCTTTCTTT.